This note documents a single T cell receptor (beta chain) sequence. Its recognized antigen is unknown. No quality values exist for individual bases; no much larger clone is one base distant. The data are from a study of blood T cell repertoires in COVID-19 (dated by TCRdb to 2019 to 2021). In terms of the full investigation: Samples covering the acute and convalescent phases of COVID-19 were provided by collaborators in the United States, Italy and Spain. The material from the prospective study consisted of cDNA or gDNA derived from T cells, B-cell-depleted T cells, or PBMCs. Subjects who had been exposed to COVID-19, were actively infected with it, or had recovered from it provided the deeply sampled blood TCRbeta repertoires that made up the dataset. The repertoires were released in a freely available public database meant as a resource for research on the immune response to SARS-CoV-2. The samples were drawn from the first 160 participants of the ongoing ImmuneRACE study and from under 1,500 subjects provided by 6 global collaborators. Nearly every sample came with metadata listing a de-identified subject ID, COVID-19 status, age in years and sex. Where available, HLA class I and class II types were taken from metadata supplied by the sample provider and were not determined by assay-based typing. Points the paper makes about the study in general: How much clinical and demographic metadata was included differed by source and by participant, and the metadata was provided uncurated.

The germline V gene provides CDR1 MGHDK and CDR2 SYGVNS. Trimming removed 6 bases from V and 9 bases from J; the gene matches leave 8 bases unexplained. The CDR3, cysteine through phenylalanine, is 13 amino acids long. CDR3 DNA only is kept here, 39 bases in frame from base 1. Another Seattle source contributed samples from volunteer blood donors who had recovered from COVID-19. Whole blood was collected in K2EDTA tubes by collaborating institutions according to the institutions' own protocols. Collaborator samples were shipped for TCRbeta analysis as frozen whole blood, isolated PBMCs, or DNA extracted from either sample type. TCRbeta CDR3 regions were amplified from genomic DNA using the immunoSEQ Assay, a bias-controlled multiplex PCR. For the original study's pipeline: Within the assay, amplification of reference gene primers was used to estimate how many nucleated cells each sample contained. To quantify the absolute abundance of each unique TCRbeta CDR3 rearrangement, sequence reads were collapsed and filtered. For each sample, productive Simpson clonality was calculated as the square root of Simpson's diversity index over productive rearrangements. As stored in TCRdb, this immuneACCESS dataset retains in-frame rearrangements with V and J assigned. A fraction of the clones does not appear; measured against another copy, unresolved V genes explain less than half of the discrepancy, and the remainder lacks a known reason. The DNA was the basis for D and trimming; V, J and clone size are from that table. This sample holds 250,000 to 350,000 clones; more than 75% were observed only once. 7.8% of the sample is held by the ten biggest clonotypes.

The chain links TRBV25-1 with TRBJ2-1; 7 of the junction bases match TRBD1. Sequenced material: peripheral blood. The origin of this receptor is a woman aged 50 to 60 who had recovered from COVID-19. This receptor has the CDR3 CASRVQGSGEQFF. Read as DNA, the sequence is TGTGCCAGCAGGGTACAGGGGTCGGGTGAGCAGTTCTTC.